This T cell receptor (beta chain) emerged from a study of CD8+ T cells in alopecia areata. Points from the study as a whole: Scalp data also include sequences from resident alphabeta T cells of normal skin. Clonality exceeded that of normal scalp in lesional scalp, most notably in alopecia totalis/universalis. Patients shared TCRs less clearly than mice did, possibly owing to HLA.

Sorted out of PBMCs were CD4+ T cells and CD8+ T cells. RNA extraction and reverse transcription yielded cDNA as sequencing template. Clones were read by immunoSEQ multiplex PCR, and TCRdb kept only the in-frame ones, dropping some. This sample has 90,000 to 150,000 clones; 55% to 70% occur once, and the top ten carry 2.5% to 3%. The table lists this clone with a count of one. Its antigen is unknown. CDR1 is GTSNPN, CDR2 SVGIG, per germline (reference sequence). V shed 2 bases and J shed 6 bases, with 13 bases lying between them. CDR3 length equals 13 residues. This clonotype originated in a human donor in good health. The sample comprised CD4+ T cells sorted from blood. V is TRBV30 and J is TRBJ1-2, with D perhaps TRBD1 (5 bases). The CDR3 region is CAWSSGRVHGYTF. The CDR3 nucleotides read TGTGCCTGGAGTTCGGGCAGGGTTCATGGCTACACCTTC.